This T cell receptor beta chain was observed in a study of T cells expressing NK-cell markers. The germline V gene encodes CDR1 MGHDK and CDR2 SYGVNS. This CDR3 comprises 13 residues. Generation of TCR beta cDNA was performed by 5'RACE template switching incorporating UMIs. No DNA is given; TCRdb re-called the 5' RACE reads and lists each CDR3 protein once. The specimen's table records approximately 440,000 distinct CDR3 sequences. This sequence originates from a woman in her 50s in good health. Sequenced input: blood T cells: a sorted CD56 or NKG2C T cell subset, CD4+ or CD8+ T cells, or bulk PBMC T cells (not recorded which). The V gene is TRBV25-1, the J gene TRBJ1-1; TCRdb's D gene call, TRBD1, goes unchecked for lack of DNA. The CDR3 spells CASSLHRDTEAFF.